This TCR beta chain was identified in a study of blood T cell repertoires in COVID-19. Germline assignment: CDR1 GTSNPN and CDR2 SVGIG (reference sequence). The CDR3 consists of 14 residues. V dropped 2 bases and J dropped 6; count of bases not matched to a gene: 2. Profiling relied on immunoSEQ multiplex PCR, and the TCRdb table lists in-frame clones only, not all of them. The sample yields roughly 68,000 clones, roughly nine tenths seen once. Enrolled during active infection, Seattle patients were then followed longitudinally. The V and J genes are TRBV30 and TRBJ1-5; 12 bases are a match to TRBD1. The source is a man aged 40-49 years with COVID-19, enrolled during active disease. The sequenced material came from peripheral blood. The CDR3 DNA follows: TGTGCCTGGAGTTGGGACAGGGGGCTTCAGCCCCAGCATTTT. Protein product: CAWSWDRGLQPQHF.